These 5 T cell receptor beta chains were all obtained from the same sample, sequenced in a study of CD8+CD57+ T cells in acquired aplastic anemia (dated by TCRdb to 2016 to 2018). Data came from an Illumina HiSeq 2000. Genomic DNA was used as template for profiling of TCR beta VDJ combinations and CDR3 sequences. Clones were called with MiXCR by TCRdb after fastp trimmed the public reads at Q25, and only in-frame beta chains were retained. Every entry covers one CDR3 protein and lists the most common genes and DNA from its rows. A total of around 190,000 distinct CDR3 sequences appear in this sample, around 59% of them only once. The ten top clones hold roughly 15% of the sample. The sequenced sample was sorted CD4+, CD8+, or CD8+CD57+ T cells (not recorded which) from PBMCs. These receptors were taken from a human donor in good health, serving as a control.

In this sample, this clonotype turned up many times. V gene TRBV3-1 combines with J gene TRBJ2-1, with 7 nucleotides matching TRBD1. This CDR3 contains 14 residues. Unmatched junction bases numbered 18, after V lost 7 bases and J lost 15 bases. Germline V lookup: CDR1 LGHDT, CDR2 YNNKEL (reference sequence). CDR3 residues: CASTLGTVASAVFF. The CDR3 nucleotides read TGTGCCAGCACCCTGGGGACAGTCGCATCAGCAGTGTTCTTC.

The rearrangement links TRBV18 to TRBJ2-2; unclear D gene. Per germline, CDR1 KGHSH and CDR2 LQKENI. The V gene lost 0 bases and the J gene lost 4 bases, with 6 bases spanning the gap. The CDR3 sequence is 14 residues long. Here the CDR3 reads CASSPPVRTGELFF. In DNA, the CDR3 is TGTGCCAGCTCACCACCGGTACGCACCGGGGAGCTGTTTTTT. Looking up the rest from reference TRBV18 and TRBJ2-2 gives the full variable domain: NAGVMQNPRHLVRRRGQEARLRCSPMKGHSHVYWYRQLPEEGLKFMVYLQKENIIDESGMPKERFSAEFPKEGPSILRIQQVVRGDSAAYFCASSPPVRTGELFFGEGSRLTVL.

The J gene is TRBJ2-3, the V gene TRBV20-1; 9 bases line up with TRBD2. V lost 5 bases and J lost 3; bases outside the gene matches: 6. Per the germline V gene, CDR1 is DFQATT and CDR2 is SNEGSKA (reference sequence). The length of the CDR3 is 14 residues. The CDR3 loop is CSAPRGGWTDTQYF. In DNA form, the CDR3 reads TGCAGTGCTCCGCGGGGGGGCTGGACAGATACGCAGTATTTT.

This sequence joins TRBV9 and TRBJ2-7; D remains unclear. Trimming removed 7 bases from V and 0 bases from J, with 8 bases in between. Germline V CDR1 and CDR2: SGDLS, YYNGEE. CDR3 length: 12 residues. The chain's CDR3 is CASADDSYEQYF. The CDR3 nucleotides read TGTGCCAGCGCGGACGACTCCTACGAGCAGTACTTC.

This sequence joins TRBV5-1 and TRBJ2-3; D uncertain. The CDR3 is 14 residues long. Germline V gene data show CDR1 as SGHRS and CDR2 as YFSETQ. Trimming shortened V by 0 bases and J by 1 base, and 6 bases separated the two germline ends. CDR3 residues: CASSLVSRTDTQYF. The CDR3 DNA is TGCGCCAGCAGCTTGGTCAGCCGCACAGATACGCAGTATTTT.